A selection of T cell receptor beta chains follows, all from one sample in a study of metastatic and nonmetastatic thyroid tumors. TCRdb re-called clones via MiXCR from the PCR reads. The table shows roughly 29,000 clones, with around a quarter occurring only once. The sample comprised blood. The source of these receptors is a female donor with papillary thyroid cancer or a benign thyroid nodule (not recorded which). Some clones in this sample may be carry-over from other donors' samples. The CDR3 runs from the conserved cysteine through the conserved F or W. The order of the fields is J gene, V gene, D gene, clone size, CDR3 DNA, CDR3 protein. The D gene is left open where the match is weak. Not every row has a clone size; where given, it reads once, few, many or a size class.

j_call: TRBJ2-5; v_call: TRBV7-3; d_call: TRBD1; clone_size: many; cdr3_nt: TGTGCCAGCAGCCCCGGACAGGGAGGAGAGACCCAGTACTTC; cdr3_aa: CASSPGQGGETQYF
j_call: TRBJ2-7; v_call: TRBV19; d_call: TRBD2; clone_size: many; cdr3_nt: TGTGCCAGTACGCGCGGACTAGCGGGAGTAGACGAGCAGTACTTC; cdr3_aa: CASTRGLAGVDEQYF
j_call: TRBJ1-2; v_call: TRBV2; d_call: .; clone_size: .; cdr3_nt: TGTGCCAGCAGTGCGGGGATAAAGCTTGGCTACACCTTC; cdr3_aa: CASSAGIKLGYTF
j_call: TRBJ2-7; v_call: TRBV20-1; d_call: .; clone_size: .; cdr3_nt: TGCAGTGCTAGACAGGGTTACGAGCAGTACTTC; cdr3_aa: CSARQGYEQYF
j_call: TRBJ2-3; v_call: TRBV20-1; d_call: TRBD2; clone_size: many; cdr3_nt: TGCAGTGCCGGGACCATGGGACTAGCGGGAGCAGATACGCAGTATTTT; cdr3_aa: CSAGTMGLAGADTQYF
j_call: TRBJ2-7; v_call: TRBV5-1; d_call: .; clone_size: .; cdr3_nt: TGCGCCAGCAGATTGGACGGGAATACCTACGAGCAGTACTTC; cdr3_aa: CASRLDGNTYEQYF
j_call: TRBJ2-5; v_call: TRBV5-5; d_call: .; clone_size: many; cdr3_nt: TGTGCCAGTGGGATCAGGCTGAACCAAGAGACCCAGTACTTC; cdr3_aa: CASGIRLNQETQYF
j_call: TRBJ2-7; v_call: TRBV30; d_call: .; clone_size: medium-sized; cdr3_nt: TGTGCCTGGGCGGGAACCGGACACTACGAGCAGTACTTC; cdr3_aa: CAWAGTGHYEQYF
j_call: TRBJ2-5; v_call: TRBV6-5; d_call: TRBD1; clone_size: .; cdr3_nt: TGTGGCTGCATCTCGACACAGGGGAGATTGGAGACCCAGTACTTC; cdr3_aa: CGCISTQGRLETQYF
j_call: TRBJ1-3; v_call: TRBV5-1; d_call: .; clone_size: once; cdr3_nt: TGCGCCAGCAGCTTGGACTTCCGAAACACCATATATTTT; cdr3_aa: CASSLDFRNTIYF
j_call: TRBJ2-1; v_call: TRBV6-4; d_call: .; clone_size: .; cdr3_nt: TGTGCCAGCAGTGAGTCACTGATACGACTGGAACCTCAGTTCTTC; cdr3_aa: CASSESLIRLEPQFF
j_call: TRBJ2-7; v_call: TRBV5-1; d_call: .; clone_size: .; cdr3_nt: TGCGCCAGCAGCTCCAGTACGGGAGCCTCCTACGATCAGTACTTC; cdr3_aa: CASSSSTGASYDQYF
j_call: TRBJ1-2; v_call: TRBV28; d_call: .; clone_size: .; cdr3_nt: TGTGCCAGCAGTTCAGCACGCGGCAGGGCTTCCGGAGGCTACACCTTC; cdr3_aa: CASSSARGRASGGYTF
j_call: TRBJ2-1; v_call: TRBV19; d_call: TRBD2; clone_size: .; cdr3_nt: TGTGCCAGTAGTACCCGGACTAGCTCCTCCTACAATGAGCAGTTCTTC; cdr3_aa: CASSTRTSSSYNEQFF
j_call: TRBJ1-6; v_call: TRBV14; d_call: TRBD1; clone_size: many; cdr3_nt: TGTGCCAGCAGCCCGACAGGGCTTAATTCACCCCTCCACTTT; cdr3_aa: CASSPTGLNSPLHF
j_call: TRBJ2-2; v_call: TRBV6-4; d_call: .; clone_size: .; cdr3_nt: TGTGCCAGCAGTGACTCGGGGGACACCGGGGAGCTATTTTTT; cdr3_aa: CASSDSGDTGELFF
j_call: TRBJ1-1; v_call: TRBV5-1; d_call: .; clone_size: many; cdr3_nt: TGCGCCAGCAGCTCTACAGGGACTGAAGCTTTCTTT; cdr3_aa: CASSSTGTEAFF
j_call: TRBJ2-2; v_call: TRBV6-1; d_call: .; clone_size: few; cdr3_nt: TGTGCCAGTAGTTTTTGGGGGCAAAACACCGGGGAGCTGTTTTTT; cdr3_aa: CASSFWGQNTGELFF
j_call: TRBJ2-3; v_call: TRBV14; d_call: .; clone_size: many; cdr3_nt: TGTGCCAGCAGCCGACTTGGCGGCACAGATACGCAGTATTTT; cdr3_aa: CASSRLGGTDTQYF
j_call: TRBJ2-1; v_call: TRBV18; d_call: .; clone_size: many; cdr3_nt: TGTGCCAGCTCACCGCGTTCTACACGGAATGAGCAGTTCTTC; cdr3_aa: CASSPRSTRNEQFF
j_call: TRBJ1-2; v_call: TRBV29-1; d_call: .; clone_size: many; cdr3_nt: TGCAGCGACAACCGGGACGGAGGTGGCTACACCTTC; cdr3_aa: CSDNRDGGGYTF
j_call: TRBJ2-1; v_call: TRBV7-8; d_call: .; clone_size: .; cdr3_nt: TGTGCCAGCAGAGTAGAGGTTGAGCAGTTCTTC; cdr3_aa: CASRVEVEQFF
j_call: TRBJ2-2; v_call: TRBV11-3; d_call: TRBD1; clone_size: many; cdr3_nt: TGTGCCAGCACCATTGGGACAGTGAACACCGGGGAGCTGTTTTTT; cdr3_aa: CASTIGTVNTGELFF
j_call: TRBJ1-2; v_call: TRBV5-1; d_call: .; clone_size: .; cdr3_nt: TGCGCCAGCAGCTCCGGGATCCGCTATGGCTACACCTTC; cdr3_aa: CASSSGIRYGYTF
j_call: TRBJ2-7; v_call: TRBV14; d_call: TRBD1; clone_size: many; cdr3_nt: TGTGCCAGCAGCCGCCCGGCGGGGACAGGGACCTACGAGCAGTACTTC; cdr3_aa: CASSRPAGTGTYEQYF
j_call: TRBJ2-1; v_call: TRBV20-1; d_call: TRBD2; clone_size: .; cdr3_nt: TGCAGTGCTTCCATTGGTGGGGAGGGTAATGAGCAGTTCTTC; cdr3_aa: CSASIGGEGNEQFF
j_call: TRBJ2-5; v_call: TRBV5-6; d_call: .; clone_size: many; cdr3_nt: TGTGCCAGCAGCCCCCGCTATGGGGGAGAGACCCAGTACTTC; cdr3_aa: CASSPRYGGETQYF
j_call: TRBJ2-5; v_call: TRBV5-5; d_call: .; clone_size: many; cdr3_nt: TGTGCCAGCAGCTTGGGGTGGGGGCTGGAGACCCAGTACTTC; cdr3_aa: CASSLGWGLETQYF
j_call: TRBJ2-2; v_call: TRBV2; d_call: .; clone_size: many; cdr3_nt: TGTGCCAGCAGCTTCCGGCCGGGGTTAGGTGGGGAGCTGTTTTTT; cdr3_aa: CASSFRPGLGGELFF
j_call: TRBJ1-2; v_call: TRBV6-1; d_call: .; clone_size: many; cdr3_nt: TGTGCCAGCAGCCGTACAGATAACTATGGCTACACCTTC; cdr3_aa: CASSRTDNYGYTF
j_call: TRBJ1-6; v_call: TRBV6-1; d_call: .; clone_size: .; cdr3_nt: TGTGCCTGCAGTGAAATCGGGGGGTCTAATTCACCCCTACACTTT; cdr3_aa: CACSEIGGSNSPLHF
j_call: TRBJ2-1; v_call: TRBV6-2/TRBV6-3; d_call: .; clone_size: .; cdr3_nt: TGTGCCAGCCACGTGCTAGGGAATGATCAGTTCTTT; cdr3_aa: CASHVLGNDQFF
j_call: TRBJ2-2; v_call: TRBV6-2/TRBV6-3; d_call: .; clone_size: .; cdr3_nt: TGTGCCAGCAGTAGCCTAGCCTCAGGGGCCAGGGAGCTGTTTTTT; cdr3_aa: CASSSLASGARELFF
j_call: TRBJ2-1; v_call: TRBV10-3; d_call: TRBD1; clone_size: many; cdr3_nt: TGTGCCATCCGGGACAGGGGTGGCAATGAGCAGTTCTTC; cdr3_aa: CAIRDRGGNEQFF
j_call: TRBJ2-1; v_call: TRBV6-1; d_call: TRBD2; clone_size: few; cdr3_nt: TGTGCCAGCAGTGAATGGGCGGGAGTCAATGAGCAGTTCTTC; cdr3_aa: CASSEWAGVNEQFF
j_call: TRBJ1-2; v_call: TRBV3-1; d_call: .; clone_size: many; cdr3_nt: TGTGCCAGCAGCCAAGACTTGTCCAGGAACTATGGCTACACCTTC; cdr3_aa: CASSQDLSRNYGYTF
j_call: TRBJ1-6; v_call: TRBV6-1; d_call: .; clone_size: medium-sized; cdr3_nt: TGTGCCAGGGCGGGGCGGGGCTGCTATAATTCACCCCTCCACTTT; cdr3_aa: CARAGRGCYNSPLHF
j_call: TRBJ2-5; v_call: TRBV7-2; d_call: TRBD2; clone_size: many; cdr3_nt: TGTGCCAGCAGCTTAGTTTTAGGCGGGAGGGCCGGTGGGACCCAGTACTTC; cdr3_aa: CASSLVLGGRAGGTQYF
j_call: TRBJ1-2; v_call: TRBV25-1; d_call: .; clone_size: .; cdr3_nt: TGTGCGAGCAGTGAAGGTACCCCCCCCGACGGCTACACCTTC; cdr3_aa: CASSEGTPPDGYTF
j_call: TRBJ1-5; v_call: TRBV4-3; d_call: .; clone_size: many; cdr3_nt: TGCGCCAGCAGCCAAGATCAGGGGCAGCCCCAGCATTTT; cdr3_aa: CASSQDQGQPQHF
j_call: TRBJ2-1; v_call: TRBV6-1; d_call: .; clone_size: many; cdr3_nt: TGTGCCAGCAGTATGCGGAGCGACAATGAGCAGTTCTTC; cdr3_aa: CASSMRSDNEQFF
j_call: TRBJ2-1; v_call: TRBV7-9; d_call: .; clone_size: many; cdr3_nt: TGTGCCAGCAGCACTAGGGAGGGGGGGCCTGGATCCAATGAGCAGTTCTTC; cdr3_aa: CASSTREGGPGSNEQFF
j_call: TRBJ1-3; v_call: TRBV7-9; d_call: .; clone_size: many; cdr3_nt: TGTGCCAGCAGCTCAGGGGTAGACACCATATATTTT; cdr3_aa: CASSSGVDTIYF
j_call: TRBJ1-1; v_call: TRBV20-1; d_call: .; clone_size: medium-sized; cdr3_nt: TGCAGTGCTAGAGATAACAGCGACACTGAAGCTTTCTTT; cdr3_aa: CSARDNSDTEAFF
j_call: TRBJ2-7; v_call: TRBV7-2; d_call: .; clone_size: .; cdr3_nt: TGTGCCAGCAGCTCGAACCGTATGGTAGCAGAGCAGTACTTC; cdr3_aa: CASSSNRMVAEQYF
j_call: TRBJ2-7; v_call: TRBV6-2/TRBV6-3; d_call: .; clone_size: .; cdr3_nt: TGTGCCAGCGGTTCGTTTTATGAGCAGTACTTC; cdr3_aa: CASGSFYEQYF
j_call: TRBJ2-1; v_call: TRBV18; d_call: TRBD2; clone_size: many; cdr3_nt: TGTGCCAGCTCCACGACAGCGGGAAATGAGCAGTTCTTC; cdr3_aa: CASSTTAGNEQFF
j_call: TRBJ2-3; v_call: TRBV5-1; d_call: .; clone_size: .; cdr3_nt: TGCGCCAGCAGCTTGAGTATTAGCGGCAGCACAGATACGCAGTATTTT; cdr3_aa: CASSLSISGSTDTQYF
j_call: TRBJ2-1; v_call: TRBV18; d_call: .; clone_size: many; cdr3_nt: TGTGCCAGCTCACCACCTCTGGGTCCCTACAATGAGCAGTTCTTC; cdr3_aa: CASSPPLGPYNEQFF
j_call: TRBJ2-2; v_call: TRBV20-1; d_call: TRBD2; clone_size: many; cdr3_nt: TGCAGTGCCAACGATGCGGGACTAGCGGGGCCGGGGACCGGGGAGCTGTTTTTT; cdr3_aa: CSANDAGLAGPGTGELFF
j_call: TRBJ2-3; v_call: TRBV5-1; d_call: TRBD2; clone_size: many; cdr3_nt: TGCGCCAGCAGCCCCGGGACTAGCGGGAGGGCCGCAGATACGCAGTATTTT; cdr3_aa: CASSPGTSGRAADTQYF
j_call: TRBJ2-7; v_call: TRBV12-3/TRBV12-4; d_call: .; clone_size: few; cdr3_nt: TGTGCCAGCAGTTTGTCGCAAGGGCACGAGCAGTACTTC; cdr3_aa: CASSLSQGHEQYF
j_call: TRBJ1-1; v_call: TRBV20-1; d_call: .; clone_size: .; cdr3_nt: TGCAGTGCTCCCCAGGTGGAGGGTTTGAACACTGATGCGTTCTTT; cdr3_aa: CSAPQVEGLNTDAFF
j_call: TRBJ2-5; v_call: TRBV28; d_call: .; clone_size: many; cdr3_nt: TGTGCCAGCAGTTTGTCGGAAGGGCTAGAGACCCAGTACTTC; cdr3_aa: CASSLSEGLETQYF
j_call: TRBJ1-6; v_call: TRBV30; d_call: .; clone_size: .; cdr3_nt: TGTGCCTGGAGTATCCGACCGGGACGGACTAATTCACCCCTCCACTTT; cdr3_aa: CAWSIRPGRTNSPLHF